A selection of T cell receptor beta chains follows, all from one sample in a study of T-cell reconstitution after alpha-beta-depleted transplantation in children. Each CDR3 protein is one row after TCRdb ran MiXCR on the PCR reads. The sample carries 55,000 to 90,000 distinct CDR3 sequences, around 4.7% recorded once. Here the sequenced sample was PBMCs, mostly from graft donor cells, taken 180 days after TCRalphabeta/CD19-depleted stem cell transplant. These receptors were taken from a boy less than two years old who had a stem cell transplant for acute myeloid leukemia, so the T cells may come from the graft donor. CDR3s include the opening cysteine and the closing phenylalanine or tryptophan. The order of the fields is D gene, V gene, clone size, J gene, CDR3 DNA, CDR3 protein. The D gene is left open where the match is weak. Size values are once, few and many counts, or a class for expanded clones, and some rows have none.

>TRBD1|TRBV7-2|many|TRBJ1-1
TGTGCCAGCACCCCCGGGACAGCGAACACTGAAGCTTTCTTT
CASTPGTANTEAFF
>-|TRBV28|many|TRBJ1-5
TGTGCCAGCAGTTATCCACAGGGAGAGTATCAGCCCCAGCATTTT
CASSYPQGEYQPQHF
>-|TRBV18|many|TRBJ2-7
TGTGCCAGCTCACCAGGGGCGCGTTACGAGCAGTACTTC
CASSPGARYEQYF
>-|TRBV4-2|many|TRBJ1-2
TGTGCCAGCAGCCAAGATCTGGCAGGGGTCCACTTGGGCGGCTACACCTTC
CASSQDLAGVHLGGYTF
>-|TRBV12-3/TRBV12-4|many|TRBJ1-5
TGTGCCAGCAGTTTCTGGCAGACCAATCAGCCCCAGCATTTT
CASSFWQTNQPQHF
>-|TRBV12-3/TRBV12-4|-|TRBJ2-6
TGTACCTGCAGTTTCTCCGACAAGTTTTTCTCTGGGGCCAACGTCCTGACTTTC
CTCSFSDKFFSGANVLTF
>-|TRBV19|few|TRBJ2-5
TGTGCCACCGCGGACGGTCCCCAAGAGACCCAGTACTTC
CATADGPQETQYF
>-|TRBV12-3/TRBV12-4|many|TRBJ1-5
TGTGCCAGTGCGTCTAGGCACAGCCCTGACGGCAATCAGCCCCAGCATTTT
CASASRHSPDGNQPQHF
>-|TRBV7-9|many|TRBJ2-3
TGTGCCAGCAGCTTTGTAGTACTGACAGATACGCAGTATTTT
CASSFVVLTDTQYF
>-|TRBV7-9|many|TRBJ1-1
TGTGCCAGCAGCTCCGCGAGGACATACCTGAACACTGAAGCTTTCTTT
CASSSARTYLNTEAFF
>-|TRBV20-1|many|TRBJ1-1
TGCAGTGGTGGTAGTGACACAGTCAACACTGAAGCTTTCTTT
CSGGSDTVNTEAFF
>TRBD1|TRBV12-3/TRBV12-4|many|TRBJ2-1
TGTGCCAGCAGCGGCCGGGACAGGGCCTACAATGAGCAGTTCTTC
CASSGRDRAYNEQFF
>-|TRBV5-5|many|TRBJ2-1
TGTGCCAGCAGCCCGCGGGGGCGGGTAATGGGCGATGAGCAGTTCTTC
CASSPRGRVMGDEQFF
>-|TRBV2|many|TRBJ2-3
TGTGCCAGCAGTGCAGGGTACGAGGATACGCAGTATTTT
CASSAGYEDTQYF
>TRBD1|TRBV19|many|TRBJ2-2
TGTGCCAGTAGTCACTCCCCGGGACAGGGGGCCGGGGAGCTGTTTTTT
CASSHSPGQGAGELFF
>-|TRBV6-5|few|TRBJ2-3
TGTGCCAGCAGCCTTACTAATCGTCCGTCTAGCACAGATACGCAGTATTTT
CASSLTNRPSSTDTQYF
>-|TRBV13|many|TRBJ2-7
TGTGCCAGCACCCAGGGAGTACGAAAGCAGCAGTACTTC
CASTQGVRKQQYF
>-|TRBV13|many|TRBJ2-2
TGTGCCAGCAGCTTAATACAGGGTGGAACGACCGGGGAGCTGTTTTTT
CASSLIQGGTTGELFF
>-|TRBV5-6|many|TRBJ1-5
TGTGCCAGCAGCTTGCAGGGGAGGGGTCAGCCCCAGCATTTT
CASSLQGRGQPQHF
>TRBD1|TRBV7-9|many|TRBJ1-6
TGTGCCAGCAGCAACGGACAGGGAGGCCCCTTTGGGTCACCCCTCCACTTT
CASSNGQGGPFGSPLHF
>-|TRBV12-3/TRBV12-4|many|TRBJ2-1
TGTGCCAGCAGTTTCCGAAATGAGCAGTTCTTC
CASSFRNEQFF
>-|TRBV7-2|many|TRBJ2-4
TGTGCCAGCAGCTTAGGAAGGGACATGGGATTAAACATTCAGTACTTC
CASSLGRDMGLNIQYF
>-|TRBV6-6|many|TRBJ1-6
TGTGCCAGCAGAGGGGGAAATTCACCCCTCCACTTT
CASRGGNSPLHF
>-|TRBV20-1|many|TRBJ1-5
TGCAGTGCTACAAGTAATCAGCCCCAGCATTTT
CSATSNQPQHF
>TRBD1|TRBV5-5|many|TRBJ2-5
TGTGCCAGCAGCTTGGAAGCCCCGACAGGGTTCGAGACCCAGTACTTC
CASSLEAPTGFETQYF
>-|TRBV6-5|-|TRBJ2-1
TGTGCCAGCAGTTTCGACAGTAAGAATGAGCAGTTCTTC
CASSFDSKNEQFF
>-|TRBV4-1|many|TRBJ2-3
TGCGCCAGCAGCCAACGTCTGGGCCTCGATACGCAGTATTTT
CASSQRLGLDTQYF
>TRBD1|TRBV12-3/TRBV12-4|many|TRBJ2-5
TGTGCCAGCAGTCTGCTCGAACCGGGACAGGGGGAGACCCAGTACTTC
CASSLLEPGQGETQYF
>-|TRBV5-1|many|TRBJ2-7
TGCGCCAGCAGGCCTTGGACAGTTCTCGGCGAGCAGTACTTC
CASRPWTVLGEQYF
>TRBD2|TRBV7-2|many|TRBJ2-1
TGTGCCAGCAGCTTAAGCGGGGAAGAGCAGTTCTTC
CASSLSGEEQFF
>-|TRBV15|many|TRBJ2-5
TGTGCCACCAGCGCCGGCGGGGCCAAACTCCAAGAGACCCAGTACTTC
CATSAGGAKLQETQYF
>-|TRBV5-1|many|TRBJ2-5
TGCGCCAGCAGCTTGGTGGGGGAGACCCAGTACTTC
CASSLVGETQYF
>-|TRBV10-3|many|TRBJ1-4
TGTGCCATCAAGAACACCTTTACAAGGGAAAAACTGTTTTTT
CAIKNTFTREKLFF
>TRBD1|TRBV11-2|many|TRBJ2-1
TGTGCCAGCAGCTTAGTGTGGGGTCCGGGACAGGGGGCGAAGAATGAGCAGTTCTTC
CASSLVWGPGQGAKNEQFF
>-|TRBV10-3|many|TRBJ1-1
TGTGCCATCAGTGAGGGAGACACTGAAGCTTTCTTT
CAISEGDTEAFF
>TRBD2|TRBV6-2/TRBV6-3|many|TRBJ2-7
TGTGCCAGCAGTTATCGGGGGAGGGCCCCCTACGAGCAGTACTTC
CASSYRGRAPYEQYF
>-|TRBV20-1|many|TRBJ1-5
TGCAGTGCTAAACTTAGCAATCAGCCCCAGCATTTT
CSAKLSNQPQHF
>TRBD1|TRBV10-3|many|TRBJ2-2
TGTGCCATCAGTGAAGGGACAGGGCGAAACACCGGGGAGCTGTTTTTT
CAISEGTGRNTGELFF
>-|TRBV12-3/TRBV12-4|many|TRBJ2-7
TGTGCCAGCAGTTCGCCCAGCTCCTACGAGCAGTACTTC
CASSSPSSYEQYF
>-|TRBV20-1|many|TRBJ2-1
TGCAGTGCCGTGGCCCTGCGGGCCGCCTACAATGAGCAGTTCTTC
CSAVALRAAYNEQFF
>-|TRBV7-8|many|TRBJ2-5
TGTGCCAGCAGCTCCTCCTGGACGGCCCAAGAGACCCAGTACTTC
CASSSSWTAQETQYF
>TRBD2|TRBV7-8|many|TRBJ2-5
TGTGCCAGCAGCCCTAGGGCTAGCGGACAAGAGACCCAGTACTTC
CASSPRASGQETQYF
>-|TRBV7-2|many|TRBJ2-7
TGTGCCAGCAGCTACGTGGGGGTCTCCTACGAGCAGTACTTC
CASSYVGVSYEQYF
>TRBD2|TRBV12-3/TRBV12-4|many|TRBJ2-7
TGTGCCAGCTCCCGCGGGGGGGTTTCCTACGAGCAGTACTTC
CASSRGGVSYEQYF